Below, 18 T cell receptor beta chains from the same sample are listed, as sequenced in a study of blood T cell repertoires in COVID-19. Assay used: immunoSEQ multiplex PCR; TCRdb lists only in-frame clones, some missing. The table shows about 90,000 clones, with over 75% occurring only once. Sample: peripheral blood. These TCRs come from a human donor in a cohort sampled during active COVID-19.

The CDR3 DNA is TGCGCCAGCAGCATCGGGAGGGGTAACTATGGCTACACCTTC. Encoded protein: CASSIGRGNYGYTF. The chain carries TRBV5-1 and TRBJ1-2, with D maybe TRBD1 (5 bases). This CDR3 is built from 14 residues. The germline V and J ends were trimmed by 4 bases and 1 base, with 11 bases remaining between them. CDR1 SGHRS and CDR2 YFSETQ come from the germline V gene.

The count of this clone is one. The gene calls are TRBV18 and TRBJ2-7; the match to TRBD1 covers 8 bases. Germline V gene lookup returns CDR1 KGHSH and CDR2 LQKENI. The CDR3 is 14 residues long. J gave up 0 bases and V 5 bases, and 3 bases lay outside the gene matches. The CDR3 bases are TGTGCCAGCTCAGTAGGACAGGGCTCCTACGAGCAGTACTTC. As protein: CASSVGQGSYEQYF.

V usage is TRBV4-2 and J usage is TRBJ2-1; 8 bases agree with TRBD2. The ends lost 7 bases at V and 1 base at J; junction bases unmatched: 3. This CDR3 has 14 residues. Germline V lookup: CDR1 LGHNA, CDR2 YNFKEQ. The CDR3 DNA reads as TGTGCCAGCACAAGCGGGGGTTCCTACAATGAGCAGTTCTTC. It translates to CASTSGGSYNEQFF.

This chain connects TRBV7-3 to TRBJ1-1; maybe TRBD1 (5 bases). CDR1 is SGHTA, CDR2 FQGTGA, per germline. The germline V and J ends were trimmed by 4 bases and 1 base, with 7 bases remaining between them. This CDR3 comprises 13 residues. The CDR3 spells CASSSGQNTEAFF. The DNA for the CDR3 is TGTGCCAGCAGCTCAGGACAGAACACTGAAGCTTTCTTT.

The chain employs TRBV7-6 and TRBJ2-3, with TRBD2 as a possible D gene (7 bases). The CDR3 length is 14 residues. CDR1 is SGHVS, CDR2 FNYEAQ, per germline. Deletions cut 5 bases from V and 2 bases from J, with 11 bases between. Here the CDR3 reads CASSRGGSTDTQYF. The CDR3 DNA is TGTGCCAGCAGCCGCGGGGGCTCCACAGATACGCAGTATTTT.

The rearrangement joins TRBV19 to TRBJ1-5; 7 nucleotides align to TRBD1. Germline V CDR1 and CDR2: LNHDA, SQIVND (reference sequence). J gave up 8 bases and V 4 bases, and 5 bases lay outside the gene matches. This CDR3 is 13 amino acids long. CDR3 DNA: TGTGCCAGTAGTAGACAGGGTAAAGAGCCCCAGCATTTT. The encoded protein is CASSRQGKEPQHF.

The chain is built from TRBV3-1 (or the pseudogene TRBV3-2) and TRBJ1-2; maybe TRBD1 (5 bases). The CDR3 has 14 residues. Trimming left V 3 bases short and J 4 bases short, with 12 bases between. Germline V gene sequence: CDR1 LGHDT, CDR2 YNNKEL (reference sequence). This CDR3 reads CASSQRGAVYGYTF. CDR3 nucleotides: TGTGCCAGCAGCCAGCGCGGGGCGGTCTATGGCTACACCTTC.

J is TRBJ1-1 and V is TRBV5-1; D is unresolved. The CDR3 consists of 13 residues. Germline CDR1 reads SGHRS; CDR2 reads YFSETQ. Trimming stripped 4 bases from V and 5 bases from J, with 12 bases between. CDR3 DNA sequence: TGCGCCAGCAGCCTTATCCATGAGACTGAAGCTTTCTTT. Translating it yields CASSLIHETEAFF.

CDR3 residues: CASRPGLAVPSTDTQYF. In DNA form, the CDR3 reads TGTGCCAGCAGACCGGGACTAGCGGTTCCTAGCACAGATACGCAGTATTTT. The V call is TRBV2, the J call TRBJ2-3, with 11 bases matching TRBD2. Losses at the gene ends were 6 bases for V and 0 bases for J; bases not matched to a gene: 8. The CDR3 covers 17 residues. Germline loops: CDR1 SNHLY, CDR2 FYNNEI.

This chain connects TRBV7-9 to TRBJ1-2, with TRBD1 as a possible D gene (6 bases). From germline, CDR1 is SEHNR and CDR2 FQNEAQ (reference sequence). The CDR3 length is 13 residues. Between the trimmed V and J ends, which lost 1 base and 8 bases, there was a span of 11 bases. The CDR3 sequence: CASSLGTVEGYTF. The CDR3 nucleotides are TGTGCCAGCAGCTTAGGGACAGTAGAAGGCTACACCTTC.

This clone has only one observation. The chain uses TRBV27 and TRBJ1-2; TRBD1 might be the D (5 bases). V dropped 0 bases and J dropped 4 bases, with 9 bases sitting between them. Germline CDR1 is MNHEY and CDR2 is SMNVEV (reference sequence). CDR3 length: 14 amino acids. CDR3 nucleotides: TGTGCCAGCAGTTTATCCCCCAGGGTCTATGGCTACACCTTC. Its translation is CASSLSPRVYGYTF.

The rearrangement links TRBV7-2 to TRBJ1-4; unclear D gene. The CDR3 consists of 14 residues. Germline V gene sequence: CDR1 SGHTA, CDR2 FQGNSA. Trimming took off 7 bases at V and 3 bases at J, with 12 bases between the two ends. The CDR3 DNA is TGTGCCAGCACCCCGGGTCCTTCTAATGAAAAACTGTTTTTT. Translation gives CASTPGPSNEKLFF.

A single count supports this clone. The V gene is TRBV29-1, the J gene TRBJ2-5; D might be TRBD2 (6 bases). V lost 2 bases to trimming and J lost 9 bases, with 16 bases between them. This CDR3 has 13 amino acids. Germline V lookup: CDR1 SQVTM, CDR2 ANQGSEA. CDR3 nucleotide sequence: TGCAGCGTTGAAATGGCAGCCTGGGGGGCCCAGTACTTC. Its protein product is CSVEMAAWGAQYF.

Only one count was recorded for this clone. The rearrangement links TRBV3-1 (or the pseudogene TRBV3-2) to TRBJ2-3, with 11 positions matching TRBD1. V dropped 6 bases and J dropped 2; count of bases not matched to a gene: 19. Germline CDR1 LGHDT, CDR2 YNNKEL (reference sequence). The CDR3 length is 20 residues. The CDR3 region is CASSLSGTGGHPANTDTQYF. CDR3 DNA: TGTGCCAGCAGTTTATCCGGGACAGGGGGTCACCCGGCTAACACAGATACGCAGTATTTT.

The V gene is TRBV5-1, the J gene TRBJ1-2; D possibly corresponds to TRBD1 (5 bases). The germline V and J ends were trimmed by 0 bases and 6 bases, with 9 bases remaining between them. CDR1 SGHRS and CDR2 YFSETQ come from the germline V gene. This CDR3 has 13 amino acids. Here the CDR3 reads CASSLEGVDGYTF. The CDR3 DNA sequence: TGCGCCAGCAGCTTGGAAGGGGTGGATGGCTACACCTTC.

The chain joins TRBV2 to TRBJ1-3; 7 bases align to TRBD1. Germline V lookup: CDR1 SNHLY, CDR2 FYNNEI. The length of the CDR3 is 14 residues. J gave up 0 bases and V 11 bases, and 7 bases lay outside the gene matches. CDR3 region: CAAGRDSSGNTIYF. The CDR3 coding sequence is TGTGCCGCAGGCCGGGACAGCTCTGGAAACACCATATATTTT.

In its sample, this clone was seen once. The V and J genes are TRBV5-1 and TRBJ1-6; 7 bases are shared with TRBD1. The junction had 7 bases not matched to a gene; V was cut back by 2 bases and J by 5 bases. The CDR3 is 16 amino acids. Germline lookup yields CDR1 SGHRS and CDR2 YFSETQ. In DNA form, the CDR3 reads TGCGCCAGCAGCTTCTTACCGACAGGGAATAATTCACCCCTCCACTTT. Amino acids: CASSFLPTGNNSPLHF.

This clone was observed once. CDR3 DNA: TGTGCCAGCATACTGGGGAGTTCGCGCAATCAGCCCCAGCATTTT. It codes for CASILGSSRNQPQHF. The V and J genes are TRBV6-6 and TRBJ1-5, with D unresolved. CDR3 size: 15 residues. V gave up 7 bases and J gave up 2 bases, with 15 bases separating them. Per the germline V gene, CDR1 is MNHNY and CDR2 is SVGAGI (reference sequence).